This record concerns one TCR beta chain sequence. The entry originates in a study of healthy donors' naive CD4 and CD8 T cells. The V end lost 6 bases, the J end lost 4 bases, and 10 bases lay between the germline ends. Germline V gene data show CDR1 as SNHLY and CDR2 as FYNNEI. This CDR3 spans 12 amino acids. A linear amplification protocol produced the TCR libraries from approximately 460 ng of total RNA. MiXCR, run by TCRdb on the reads, gives a single entry per CDR3 protein. The data hold about 180,000 distinct CDR3 sequences, with around 74% observed a single time. The chain links TRBV2 to TRBJ2-7; D ambiguous. This receptor was identified in a pool of human donors in good health; the sample pools cells from several healthy donors. Sequenced material: naive CD4+ and CD8+ T cells sorted from blood, pooled from several donors. The CDR3 sequence is CASSKDPYEQYF. CDR3 nucleotides: TGTGCCAGCAGCAAGGATCCTTACGAGCAGTACTTC.